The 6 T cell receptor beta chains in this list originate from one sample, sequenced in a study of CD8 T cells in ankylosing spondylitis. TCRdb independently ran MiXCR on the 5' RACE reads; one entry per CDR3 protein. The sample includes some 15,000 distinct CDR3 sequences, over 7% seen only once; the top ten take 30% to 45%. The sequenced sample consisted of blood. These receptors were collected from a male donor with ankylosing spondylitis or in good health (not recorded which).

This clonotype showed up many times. The CDR3, as DNA: TGTGCCAGCAGTTACTCGACAGGGACAGGGGCCTCAAGGGGTAATCAGCCCCAGCATTTT. Protein sequence: CASSYSTGTGASRGNQPQHF. This sequence joins TRBV6-2 or TRBV6-3 and TRBJ1-5; 10 bases map to TRBD1. Trimming at V came to 0 bases and at J to 4 bases, leaving 15 bases not matched to a gene. Germline V gives CDR1 MNHEY, CDR2 SVGEGT. This CDR3 comprises 20 residues.

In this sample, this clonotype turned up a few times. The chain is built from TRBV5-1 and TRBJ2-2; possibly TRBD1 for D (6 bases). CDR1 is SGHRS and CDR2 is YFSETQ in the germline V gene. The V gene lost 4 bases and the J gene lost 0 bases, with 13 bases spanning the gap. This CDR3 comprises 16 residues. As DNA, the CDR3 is TGCGCCAGCAGCCTCCCGACAGGAGCGAACACCGGGGAGCTGTTTTTT. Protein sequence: CASSLPTGANTGELFF.

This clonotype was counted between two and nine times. The CDR3 bases are TGTGCCAGTTCGGCGGAAACCCCCATCGCTGAGCAGTTCTTC. It specifies CASSAETPIAEQFF. The gene calls are TRBV12-3 or TRBV12-4 and TRBJ2-1; D is unclear. V lost 9 bases to trimming and J lost 9 bases, with 21 bases between them. The CDR3 has 14 amino acids.

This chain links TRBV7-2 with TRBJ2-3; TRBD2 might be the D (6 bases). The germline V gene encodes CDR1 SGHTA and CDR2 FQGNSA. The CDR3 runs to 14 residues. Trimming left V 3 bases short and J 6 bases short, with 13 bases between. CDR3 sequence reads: CASSLGGAGDTQYF. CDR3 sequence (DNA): TGTGCCAGCAGCTTGGGCGGGGCTGGGGATACGCAGTATTTT.

As DNA, the CDR3 is TGCAGTGCTAGAGAGTTGGAAGATACGCAGTATTTT. Translating it yields CSARELEDTQYF. This rearrangement joins TRBV20-1 to TRBJ2-3; D is unclear. Germline CDR1 and CDR2: DFQATT and SNEGSKA (reference sequence). Trimming stripped 0 bases from V and 5 bases from J, with 6 bases between. This CDR3 is 12 amino acids long.

The CDR3 region is CASRSAPETQYF. CDR3 coding DNA: TGTGCCAGCAGGTCCGCCCCAGAGACCCAGTACTTC. The chain has TRBV6-1 and TRBJ2-5; D uncertain. Germline V gene lookup returns CDR1 MNHNS and CDR2 SASEGT. The V end was cut by 6 bases, the J end by 4 bases, with 9 bases between. The CDR3 contains 12 residues.